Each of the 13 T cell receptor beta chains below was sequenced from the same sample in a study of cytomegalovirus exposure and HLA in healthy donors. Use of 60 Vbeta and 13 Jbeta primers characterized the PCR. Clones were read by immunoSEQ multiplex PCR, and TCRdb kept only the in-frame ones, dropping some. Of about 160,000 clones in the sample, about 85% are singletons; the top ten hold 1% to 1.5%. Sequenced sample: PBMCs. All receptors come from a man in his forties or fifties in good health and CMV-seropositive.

The DNA for the CDR3 is TGTGCCAGTAGTAAGCGGCAGGGGGACCAGCCCCAGCATTTT. This encodes CASSKRQGDQPQHF. The rearrangement uses TRBV19 and TRBJ1-5, with 7 bases matching TRBD1. This CDR3 region has 14 residues. Germline lookup yields CDR1 LNHDA and CDR2 SQIVND (reference sequence). Unmatched junction bases numbered 7, after V lost 4 bases and J lost 7 bases.

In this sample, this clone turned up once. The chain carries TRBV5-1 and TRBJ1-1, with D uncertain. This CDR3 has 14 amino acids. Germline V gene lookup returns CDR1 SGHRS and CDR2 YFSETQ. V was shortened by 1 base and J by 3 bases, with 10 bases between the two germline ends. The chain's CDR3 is CASSLWSGDTEAFF. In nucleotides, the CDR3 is TGCGCCAGCAGCTTGTGGTCCGGGGACACTGAAGCTTTCTTT.

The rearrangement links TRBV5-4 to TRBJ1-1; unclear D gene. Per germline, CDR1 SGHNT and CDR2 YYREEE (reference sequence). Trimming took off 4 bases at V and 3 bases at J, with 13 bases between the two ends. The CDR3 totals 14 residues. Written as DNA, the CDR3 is TGTGCCAGCAGCAACGGACTACAGTACACTGAAGCTTTCTTT. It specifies CASSNGLQYTEAFF.

DNA of the CDR3: TGTGCCTGGAGTGGGGGGGACTGGGGGGCCTACAATGAGCAGTTCTTC. Amino acid sequence: CAWSGGDWGAYNEQFF. The chain joins TRBV30 to TRBJ2-1; the D gene is possibly TRBD2 (6 bases). The CDR3 is 16 amino acids. The ends were cut back, 1 base at V and 2 bases at J, with 15 bases in the middle. Per the germline V gene, CDR1 is GTSNPN and CDR2 is SVGIG (reference sequence).

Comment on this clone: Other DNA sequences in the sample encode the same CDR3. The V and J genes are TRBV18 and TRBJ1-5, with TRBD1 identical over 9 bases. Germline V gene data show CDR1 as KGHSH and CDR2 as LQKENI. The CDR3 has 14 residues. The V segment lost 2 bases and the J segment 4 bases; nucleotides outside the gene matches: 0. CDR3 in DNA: TGTGCCAGCTCACCAGGGACAGGGAATCAGCCCCAGCATTTT. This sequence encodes CASSPGTGNQPQHF.

CDR3 bases: TGTGCCAGCAGTTACTACAGCCGCACAGATACGCAGTATTTT. This translates into CASSYYSRTDTQYF. The chain uses TRBV6-6 and TRBJ2-3; D is undetermined. CDR3 size: 14 residues. Per germline, CDR1 MNHNY and CDR2 SVGAGI (reference sequence). V dropped 1 base and J dropped 1 base, with 6 bases sitting between them.

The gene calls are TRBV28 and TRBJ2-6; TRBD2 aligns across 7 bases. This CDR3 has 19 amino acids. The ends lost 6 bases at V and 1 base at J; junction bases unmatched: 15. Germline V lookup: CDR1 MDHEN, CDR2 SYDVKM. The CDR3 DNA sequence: TGTGCCAGCAGCCACCCCTGGGGGAGGGAGGCGTCTGGGGCCAACGTCCTGACTTTC. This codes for CASSHPWGREASGANVLTF.

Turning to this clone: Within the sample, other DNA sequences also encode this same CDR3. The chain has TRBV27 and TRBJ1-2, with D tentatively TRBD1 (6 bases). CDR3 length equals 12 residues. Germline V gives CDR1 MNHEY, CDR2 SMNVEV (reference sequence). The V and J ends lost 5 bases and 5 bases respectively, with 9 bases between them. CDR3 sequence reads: CASSLQGYGYTF. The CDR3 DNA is TGTGCCAGCAGTCTCCAGGGGTATGGCTACACCTTC.

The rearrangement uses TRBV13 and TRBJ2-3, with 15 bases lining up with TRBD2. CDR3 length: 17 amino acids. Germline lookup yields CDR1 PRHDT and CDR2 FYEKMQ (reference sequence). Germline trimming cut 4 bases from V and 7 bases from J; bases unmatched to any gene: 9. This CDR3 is CASSSRTSGRAFYTQYF. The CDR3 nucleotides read TGTGCCAGCAGCTCCCGGACTAGCGGGAGGGCCTTTTATACGCAGTATTTT.

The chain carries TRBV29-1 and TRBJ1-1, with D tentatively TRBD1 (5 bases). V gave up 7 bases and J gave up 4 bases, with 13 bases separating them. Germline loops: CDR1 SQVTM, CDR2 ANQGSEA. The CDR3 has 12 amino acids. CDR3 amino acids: CSAQGLFTEAFF. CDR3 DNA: TGCAGCGCTCAGGGCCTCTTCACTGAAGCTTTCTTT.

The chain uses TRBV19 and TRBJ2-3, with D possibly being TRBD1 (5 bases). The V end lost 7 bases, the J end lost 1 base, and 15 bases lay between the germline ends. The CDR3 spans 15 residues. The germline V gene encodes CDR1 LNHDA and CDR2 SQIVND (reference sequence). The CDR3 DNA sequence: TGTGCCAGTAATAAAAAGGGGATTGGCACAGATACGCAGTATTTT. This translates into CASNKKGIGTDTQYF.

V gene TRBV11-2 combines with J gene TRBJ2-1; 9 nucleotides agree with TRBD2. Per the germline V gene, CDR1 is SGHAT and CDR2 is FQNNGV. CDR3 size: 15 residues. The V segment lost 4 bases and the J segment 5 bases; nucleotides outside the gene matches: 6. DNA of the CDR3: TGTGCCAGCAGCTCCGCCGGGACTAGCCACAATGAGCAGTTCTTC. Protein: CASSSAGTSHNEQFF. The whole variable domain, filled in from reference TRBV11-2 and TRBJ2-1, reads EAGVAQSPRYKIIEKRQSVAFWCNPISGHATLYWYQQILGQGPKLLIQFQNNGVVDDSQLPKDRFSAERLKGVDSTLKIQPAKLEDSAVYLCASSSAGTSHNEQFFGPGTRLTVL.

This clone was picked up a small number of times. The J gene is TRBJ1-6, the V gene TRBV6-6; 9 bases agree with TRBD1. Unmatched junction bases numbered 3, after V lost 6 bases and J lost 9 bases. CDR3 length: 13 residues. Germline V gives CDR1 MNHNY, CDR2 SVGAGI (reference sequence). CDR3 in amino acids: CASSTGGSSPLHF. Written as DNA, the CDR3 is TGTGCCAGCAGCACAGGGGGCTCTTCACCCCTCCACTTT.